One and the same sample provided the 3 T cell receptor beta chains below, sequenced in a study of T cells after yellow fever vaccination. TCRdb used MiXCR to reprocess the 5' RACE reads, holding one entry per CDR3 protein. The data contain roughly 340,000 distinct CDR3 sequences, 8.7% of them seen just once; the ten biggest clones take up roughly 17%. The source material was PBMCs, sampled on the day of the first yellow fever vaccination. Every receptor here comes from a man between 18 and 29 years old who received the YFV17D yellow fever vaccine.

This clonotype showed up many times. The CDR3 sequence is CASSNLPGTEAFF. Written as DNA, the CDR3 is TGTGCCAGCAGTAACCTTCCCGGCACTGAAGCTTTCTTT. The chain has TRBV12-3 or TRBV12-4 and TRBJ1-1, with D unresolved. Trimming took off 5 bases at V and 4 bases at J, with 11 bases between the two ends. This CDR3 has 13 residues.

This clonotype was counted between two and nine times. This chain connects TRBV12-3 or TRBV12-4 to TRBJ2-1; D uncertain. The length of the CDR3 is 12 residues. The V and J ends lost 6 bases and 8 bases respectively, with 11 bases between them. The CDR3, as DNA: TGTGCCAGCAGACAGACGGGCTATGAGCAGTTCTTC. Protein: CASRQTGYEQFF.

This clonotype was observed a few times. The V gene is TRBV7-6, the J gene TRBJ1-5; D unclear. V was trimmed by 1 base and J by 7 bases, leaving 14 bases between them. This CDR3 region has 15 residues. From germline, CDR1 is SGHVS and CDR2 FNYEAQ. In DNA, the CDR3 is TGTGCCAGCAGCTTAGGGGCGGCACTAGAGCAGCCCCAGCATTTT. Translated: CASSLGAALEQPQHF.